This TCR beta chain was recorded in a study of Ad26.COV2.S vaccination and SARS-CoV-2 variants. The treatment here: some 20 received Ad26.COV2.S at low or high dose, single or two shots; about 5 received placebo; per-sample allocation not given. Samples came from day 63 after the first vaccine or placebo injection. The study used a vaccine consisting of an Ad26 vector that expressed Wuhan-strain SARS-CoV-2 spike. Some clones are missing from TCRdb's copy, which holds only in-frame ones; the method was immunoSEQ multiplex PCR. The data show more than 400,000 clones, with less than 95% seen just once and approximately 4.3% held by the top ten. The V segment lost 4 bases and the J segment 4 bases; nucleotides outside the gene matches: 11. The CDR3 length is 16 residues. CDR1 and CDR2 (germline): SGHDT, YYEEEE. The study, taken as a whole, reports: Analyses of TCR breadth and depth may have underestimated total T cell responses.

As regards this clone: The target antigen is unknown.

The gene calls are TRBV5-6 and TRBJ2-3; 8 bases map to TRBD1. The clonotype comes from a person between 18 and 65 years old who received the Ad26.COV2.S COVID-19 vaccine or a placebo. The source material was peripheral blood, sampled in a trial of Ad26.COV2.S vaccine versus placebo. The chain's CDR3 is CASSPGQGILSDTQYF. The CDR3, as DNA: TGTGCCAGCAGCCCTGGACAGGGAATTTTATCAGATACGCAGTATTTT. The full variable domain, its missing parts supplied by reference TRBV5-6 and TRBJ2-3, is DAGVTQSPTHLIKTRGQQVTLRCSPKSGHDTVSWYQQALGQGPQFIFQYYEEEERQRGNFPDRFSGHQFPNYSSELNVNALLLGDSALYLCASSPGQGILSDTQYFGPGTRLTVL.